The rows below give T cell receptor beta chains drawn from one sample of a study of vaccination and CD4 T cells after COVID-19. One entry per CDR3 protein, called by TCRdb with MiXCR from the PCR reads. This table holds about 15,000 distinct CDR3 sequences, 45% to 60% found once. These TCRs are of unknown antigen specificity. Source material: CD4+ T cells from blood, cultured in vitro. Receptor source: a human donor who had recovered from COVID-19. The conserved cysteine and the conserved F or W are not part of the CDR3 here. A D gene is named only where the DNA matches it firmly.

D: TRBD2
V: TRBV7-9
J: TRBJ2-3
CDR3: ASSVLAAADTQY

D: .
V: TRBV30
J: TRBJ1-1
CDR3: AWRPDIPNTEAF

D: .
V: TRBV6-5
J: TRBJ1-5
CDR3: ASSWGGASNQPQH

D: .
V: TRBV6-1
J: TRBJ1-6
CDR3: ASSGTRNSPLH

D: TRBD2
V: TRBV24-1
J: TRBJ2-1
CDR3: ATSDSQGTSPNEQF

D: .
V: TRBV9
J: TRBJ2-6
CDR3: ASSATGQSGANVLT

D: .
V: TRBV5-4
J: TRBJ2-7
CDR3: ASSLGRANYEQY

D: .
V: TRBV15
J: TRBJ1-5
CDR3: ATSRDRGTGNQPQH

D: TRBD1
V: TRBV5-1
J: TRBJ2-7
CDR3: ASRERTGAYEQY

D: TRBD1
V: TRBV24-1
J: TRBJ2-3
CDR3: ATSMTGNTDTQY

D: .
V: TRBV6-5
J: TRBJ1-2
CDR3: ASSSTALGGYGYT

D: .
V: TRBV30
J: TRBJ2-7
CDR3: AWREGTTSYEQY

D: TRBD2
V: TRBV27
J: TRBJ2-3
CDR3: ASSVSGTTGGTQY

D: .
V: TRBV9
J: TRBJ1-2
CDR3: ASSVATGTALYGYT

D: .
V: TRBV2
J: TRBJ2-5
CDR3: ASSDLPPVTQETQY

D: .
V: TRBV14
J: TRBJ1-4
CDR3: ASRQAAAGEKLF

D: .
V: TRBV4-1
J: TRBJ1-1
CDR3: ASSQSAGDGGYNQAF

D: TRBD1
V: TRBV20-1
J: TRBJ2-7
CDR3: SAPGQGAGEQY

D: TRBD2
V: TRBV20-1
J: TRBJ2-7
CDR3: SALLAGGNEQY

D: .
V: TRBV6-5
J: TRBJ1-1
CDR3: ASSSRGGRNTEAF

D: TRBD1
V: TRBV27
J: TRBJ2-5
CDR3: ASSLVTGGPQY

D: .
V: TRBV28
J: TRBJ1-5
CDR3: ASIGGWGNQPQH

D: .
V: TRBV30
J: TRBJ2-1
CDR3: ACNYWSSYNEQF

D: TRBD2
V: TRBV10-2
J: TRBJ2-7
CDR3: ASVGTSGASYEQY

D: TRBD2
V: TRBV20-1
J: TRBJ2-5
CDR3: SATSGGGETQY

D: TRBD1
V: TRBV19
J: TRBJ2-3
CDR3: ASTGGAKVDTQY

D: .
V: TRBV2
J: TRBJ1-2
CDR3: ASSLSDSNDIYGYT

D: .
V: TRBV12-3/TRBV12-4
J: TRBJ2-6
CDR3: ASRPPPRGPGANVLT

D: .
V: TRBV21-1
J: TRBJ2-7
CDR3: ATHRDPHYEQY

D: .
V: TRBV19
J: TRBJ2-5
CDR3: ASSIAQGAMKTQY

D: .
V: TRBV11-3
J: TRBJ2-7
CDR3: ASNKAALDEQY

D: .
V: TRBV4-2
J: TRBJ2-1
CDR3: ASSQDEMVYNEQF

D: .
V: TRBV5-1
J: TRBJ1-1
CDR3: ASSFGMRGGGTLEAF

D: TRBD2
V: TRBV6-2/TRBV6-3
J: TRBJ2-7
CDR3: ASLTTSGGSYEQY

D: .
V: TRBV11-3
J: TRBJ1-6
CDR3: ASSPSPRAQSPLH

D: .
V: TRBV7-9
J: TRBJ2-7
CDR3: ASSLERGGPISYEQY

D: .
V: TRBV12-5
J: TRBJ2-2
CDR3: ASVQRTGELF

D: .
V: TRBV6-2/TRBV6-3
J: TRBJ2-4
CDR3: ASSPRDGEVRSLSIQY

D: .
V: TRBV7-6
J: TRBJ1-1
CDR3: ASSLGLRGTGNTEAF

D: .
V: TRBV20-1
J: TRBJ2-5
CDR3: SAKTAQETQY

D: TRBD1
V: TRBV15
J: TRBJ1-1
CDR3: ATSRGQGSTEAF

D: TRBD2
V: TRBV5-1
J: TRBJ2-3
CDR3: ASRIAGATDTQY

D: TRBD1
V: TRBV10-3
J: TRBJ1-4
CDR3: AISEDRAEKLF

D: .
V: TRBV5-6
J: TRBJ1-6
CDR3: ASSLDVSHNSPLH

D: .
V: TRBV7-2
J: TRBJ1-2
CDR3: ASSFISYGYT

D: .
V: TRBV7-8
J: TRBJ1-6
CDR3: ASSLGGGINSPLH

D: .
V: TRBV20-1
J: TRBJ2-7
CDR3: SARVQGSSYEQY

D: .
V: TRBV6-1
J: TRBJ1-1
CDR3: ASNRGRGTEAF

D: .
V: TRBV6-1
J: TRBJ1-5
CDR3: ASSPEGIGQPQH

D: TRBD2
V: TRBV20-1
J: TRBJ2-5
CDR3: SADHRLAGGHETQY

D: TRBD1
V: TRBV6-1
J: TRBJ1-1
CDR3: ASSETGGLGGAF

D: .
V: TRBV11-2
J: TRBJ2-2
CDR3: ASSLRQTGELF

D: .
V: TRBV20-1
J: TRBJ2-7
CDR3: SASHIQGRSYEQY

D: TRBD2
V: TRBV18
J: TRBJ2-5
CDR3: ASSPGLAGGGETQY

D: TRBD2
V: TRBV6-1
J: TRBJ2-5
CDR3: ASTGAGAPQETQY

D: .
V: TRBV12-2
J: TRBJ1-2
CDR3: ASRSLGQGGDGYT

D: TRBD1
V: TRBV12-3/TRBV12-4
J: TRBJ1-1
CDR3: ASSNDRAPEAF